Listed below are T cell receptor beta chains from one sample, sequenced in a study of CD8 T cells in Susac syndrome. TCRdb re-analysed the immunoSEQ multiplex PCR reads in MiXCR, keeping a single row per CDR3 protein. The sample yields about 130,000 distinct CDR3 sequences, 80% to 95% seen once. Sequenced material: CD8+ T cells from PBMCs. These receptors were collected from a human donor with multiple sclerosis. Each CDR3 is given with its conserved first and last residue. The order of the fields is D gene, clone size, J gene, V gene, CDR3 DNA, CDR3 protein. A D gene is named only where the DNA matches it firmly. Size tells how often a clone was seen (once, few, many) or the class of an expanded clone, and some rows leave it out.

>-|-|TRBJ2-1|TRBV12-3/TRBV12-4
TGTGCCAGCAGTCACAACCTACATGGAAATGAGCAGTTCTTC
CASSHNLHGNEQFF
>-|-|TRBJ2-5|TRBV29-1
TGCAGCGCGGACGTGAGGGAAGAGACCCAGTACTTC
CSADVREETQYF
>TRBD1|-|TRBJ2-7|TRBV29-1
TGCAGCGTTGAAGATAACAGGGGAGTCTCCTACGAGCAGTACTTC
CSVEDNRGVSYEQYF
>TRBD1|-|TRBJ1-2|TRBV19
TGTGCCAGTACCATAGGGACAGGGGCCTATGGCTACACCTTC
CASTIGTGAYGYTF
>-|-|TRBJ2-1|TRBV2
TGTGCCAGCAACCCCCCGCGGGACCGGGGTCTTGAGCAGTTCTTC
CASNPPRDRGLEQFF
>-|-|TRBJ1-1|TRBV19
TGTGCCAGTAACTCGGGCGTAGGAAGACACACTGAAGCTTTCTTT
CASNSGVGRHTEAFF
>-|once|TRBJ2-1|TRBV29-1
TGCAGCGTTGAGGGCGCAGTAGCCTACAATGAGCAGTTCTTC
CSVEGAVAYNEQFF
>TRBD2|-|TRBJ2-1|TRBV30
TGTGCCTGGAGTGCCGCCAGCGGGAGACCCTACAATGAGCAGTTCTTC
CAWSAASGRPYNEQFF
>-|-|TRBJ1-5|TRBV20-1
TGCAGTGCTAGAGATCCCCAGGGAGGGGGCAATCAGCCCCAGCATTTT
CSARDPQGGGNQPQHF
>-|-|TRBJ2-5|TRBV5-6
TGTGCCAGCAGAAATCCGGGGGCCGAGACCCAGTACTTC
CASRNPGAETQYF
>-|-|TRBJ1-5|TRBV13
TGTGCCAGCAGCTTAGGGACCCTAGGGGGGCAGCCCCAGCATTTT
CASSLGTLGGQPQHF
>-|-|TRBJ2-1|TRBV2
TGTGCCAGCAGTGACCGTCCTATATACAATGAGCAGTTCTTC
CASSDRPIYNEQFF
>-|-|TRBJ1-2|TRBV21-1
TGTGCCAGCATACGATGGACAGCGGATGGCTACACCTTC
CASIRWTADGYTF